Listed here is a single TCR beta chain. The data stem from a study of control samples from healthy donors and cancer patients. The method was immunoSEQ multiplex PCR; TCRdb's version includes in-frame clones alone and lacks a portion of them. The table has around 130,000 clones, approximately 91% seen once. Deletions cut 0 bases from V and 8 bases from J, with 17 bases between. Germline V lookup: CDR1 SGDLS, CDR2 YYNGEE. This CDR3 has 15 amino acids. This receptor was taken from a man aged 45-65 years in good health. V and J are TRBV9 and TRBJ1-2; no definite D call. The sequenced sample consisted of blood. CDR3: CASSVEGSAISGYTF. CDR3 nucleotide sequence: TGTGCCAGCAGCGTAGAAGGGAGCGCGATTTCGGGCTACACCTTC.